This passage covers 23 T cell receptor beta chains from one sample sequenced in a study of breast tumors, draining lymph nodes, adjacent tissues. Via MiXCR, TCRdb re-called the multiplex PCR reads, giving one row per CDR3 protein. The sample holds roughly 25,000 distinct CDR3 sequences, around 68% seen once. Material: tumor-adjacent breast tissue. These receptors all stem from a female donor with breast cancer. Some clones in this sample may be carry-over from other donors' samples.

The gene calls are TRBV7-9 and TRBJ2-7, with 10 bases fitting TRBD1. Trimming cost V 3 bases and J 6 bases; bases outside gene matches: 11. This CDR3 is 16 amino acids long. The germline gives CDR1 SEHNR, CDR2 FQNEAQ (reference sequence). CDR3 sequence reads: CASSFFAGQGEGEQYF. CDR3 nucleotide sequence: TGTGCCAGCAGCTTTTTTGCAGGACAGGGGGAGGGCGAGCAGTACTTC. Together with reference TRBV7-9 and TRBJ2-7, the CDR3 gives the full variable domain: DTGVSQNPRHKITKRGQNVTFRCDPISEHNRLYWYRQTLGQGPEFLTYFQNEAQLEKSRLLSDRFSAERPKGSFSTLEIQRTEQGDSAMYLCASSFFAGQGEGEQYFGPGTRLTVT.

By proportion, this clonotype is medium-sized (0.01 to 0.1%). V usage is TRBV12-3 or TRBV12-4 and J usage is TRBJ2-7, with D maybe TRBD2 (6 bases). CDR3 length: 12 residues. Trimming took 5 bases from V and 4 from J, leaving 9 bases between them. CDR3: CASSLTSYEQYF. CDR3 nucleotide sequence: TGTGCCAGCAGTCTGACTAGTTACGAGCAGTACTTC.

This clonotype is medium-sized by share. The rearrangement uses TRBV6-6 and TRBJ1-6, with D possibly matching TRBD1 (6 bases). Germline CDR1 and CDR2: MNHNY and SVGAGI (reference sequence). The V end lost 7 bases, the J end lost 10 bases, and 14 bases lay between the germline ends. The length of the CDR3 is 13 residues. The CDR3 sequence: CASIYRVESPLHF. Here the CDR3 DNA reads TGTGCCAGCATCTACAGGGTAGAATCACCCCTCCACTTT.

This clonotype occurred many times. V gene TRBV15 combines with J gene TRBJ2-3; 7 positions match TRBD2. V was clipped by 3 bases and J by 6 bases; unmatched bases: 6. The CDR3 length is 14 residues. CDR1 LNHNV and CDR2 YYDKDF come from the germline V gene (reference sequence). The CDR3 DNA is TGTGCCACCAGCAGTCGCGGGAGCGAGGATACGCAGTATTTT. It is translated as CATSSRGSEDTQYF. Filled out from reference TRBV15 and TRBJ2-3, the complete variable domain reads DAMVIQNPRYQVTQFGKPVTLSCSQTLNHNVMYWYQQKSSQAPKLLFHYYDKDFNNEADTPDNFQSRRPNTSFCFLDIRSPGLGDTAMYLCATSSRGSEDTQYFGPGTRLTVL.

This clonotype has a handful of counts. The rearrangement joins TRBV12-3 or TRBV12-4 to TRBJ2-7; weak D call: TRBD1 (5 bases). The CDR3 loop spans 12 amino acids. Trimming took off 2 bases at V and 4 bases at J, with 6 bases between the two ends. CDR3 residues: CASSLRGYEQYF. As DNA, the CDR3 is TGTGCCAGCAGTTTAAGGGGTTACGAGCAGTACTTC.

At least ten counts were recorded for this clonotype. The CDR3 sequence: CASSIVGDGYTF. CDR3 bases: TGTGCCAGCAGCATCGTAGGCGATGGCTACACCTTC. The chain uses TRBV5-4 and TRBJ1-2; D ambiguous. Germline V lookup: CDR1 SGHNT, CDR2 YYREEE (reference sequence). This CDR3 has 12 amino acids. Trimming left V 4 bases short and J 6 bases short, with 10 bases between.

This chain connects TRBV20-1 to TRBJ2-1; D remains ambiguous. CDR1 and CDR2 from the germline V gene are DFQATT and SNEGSKA (reference sequence). Trimming left V 3 bases short and J 8 bases short, with 20 bases between. This CDR3 is built from 15 residues. The CDR3 DNA reads as TGCAGTGCTAGGGGTTCCTTCGGAACAATATATGAGCAGTTCTTC. Translating gives CSARGSFGTIYEQFF.

By proportion, this clonotype is medium-sized. The rearrangement links TRBV24-1 to TRBJ2-1, with 9 bases identical to TRBD2. V lost 0 bases to trimming and J lost 6 bases; unmatched junction nucleotides: 5. CDR3 length equals 16 residues. Looked up from germline, CDR1 is KGHDR and CDR2 is SFDVKD. The CDR3 reads CATSDLAGGRVNEQFF. CDR3 DNA: TGTGCCACCAGTGATTTGGCGGGAGGGCGGGTCAATGAGCAGTTCTTC.

This clonotype has only a few counts. The V call is TRBV7-9, the J call TRBJ2-6; no clear D. The CDR3 has 15 amino acids. Between the trimmed V and J ends, which lost 4 bases and 4 bases, there was a span of 11 bases. From germline, CDR1 is SEHNR and CDR2 FQNEAQ (reference sequence). CDR3 in amino acids: CASSSDFSGANVLTF. In nucleotides, the CDR3 is TGTGCCAGCAGCTCTGATTTCTCCGGGGCCAACGTCCTGACTTTC.

This clonotype was found many times. The V call is TRBV25-1, the J call TRBJ1-2; D unresolved. Germline-derived CDR1 and CDR2 are MGHDK and SYGVNS. V gave up 6 bases and J gave up 3 bases, with 11 bases separating them. The CDR3 runs 13 residues. The CDR3 is CASRSGLDYGYTF. In DNA form, the CDR3 reads TGTGCCAGCAGGTCCGGGCTCGACTATGGCTACACCTTC.

This clonotype was detected only a few times. The gene calls are TRBV5-1 and TRBJ2-7; no definite D call. From germline, CDR1 is SGHRS and CDR2 YFSETQ. V gave up 0 bases and J gave up 2 bases, with 9 bases separating them. The length of the CDR3 is 14 residues. The CDR3 DNA reads TGCGCCAGCAGCTTGGAGGCCGTCACCTACGAGCAGTACTTC. Translation gives CASSLEAVTYEQYF.

V gene TRBV7-8 combines with J gene TRBJ2-7, with 8 nucleotides matching TRBD1. This CDR3 has 13 amino acids. Trimming at V came to 5 bases and at J to 4 bases, leaving 4 bases not matched to a gene. CDR1 is SGHVS and CDR2 is FQNEAQ in the germline V gene. The CDR3: CASSRDRHYEQYF. The CDR3 region has the DNA TGTGCCAGCAGCCGGGACAGGCATTACGAGCAGTACTTC.

The chain joins TRBV19 to TRBJ2-1; 10 bases match TRBD2. Germline V gene data show CDR1 as LNHDA and CDR2 as SQIVND (reference sequence). The CDR3 extends over 17 amino acids. Germline trimming cut 3 bases from V and 5 bases from J; bases unmatched to any gene: 10. The CDR3 loop reads CASSMARAGGLDNEQFF. DNA of the CDR3: TGTGCCAGTAGTATGGCCCGAGCGGGAGGGTTAGACAATGAGCAGTTCTTC. The full variable domain, rest sourced from reference TRBV19 and TRBJ2-1, is DGGITQSPKYLFRKEGQNVTLSCEQNLNHDAMYWYRQDPGQGLRLIYYSQIVNDFQKGDIAEGYSVSREKKESFPLTVTSAQKNPTAFYLCASSMARAGGLDNEQFFGPGTRLTVL.

This clonotype has a handful of counts. The J gene is TRBJ2-3, the V gene TRBV7-6, with D unresolved. Germline CDR1 and CDR2: SGHVS and FNYEAQ. The V end was cut by 3 bases, the J end by 1 base, with 2 bases between. This CDR3 contains 12 residues. The DNA of the CDR3 is TGTGCCAGCAGCTTGGGCACAGATACGCAGTATTTT. This codes for CASSLGTDTQYF.

The V call is TRBV7-9, the J call TRBJ2-1; 7 nucleotides line up with TRBD1. In germline, CDR1 is SEHNR, CDR2 FQNEAQ (reference sequence). This CDR3 contains 12 residues. The J segment lost 6 bases and the V segment lost 9 bases, leaving 5 bases of the junction unmatched. The CDR3 loop reads CARGTEVNEQFF. The CDR3 nucleotides read TGTGCCAGGGGGACAGAAGTCAATGAGCAGTTCTTC.

This clonotype is categorized as medium-sized. The V and J genes are TRBV7-8 and TRBJ2-5; D gene uncertain. The germline CDR1 and CDR2 sequences are SGHVS and FQNEAQ. The CDR3 covers 14 residues. The ends were cut back, 2 bases at V and 2 bases at J, with 9 bases in the middle. The CDR3 DNA reads TGTGCCAGCAGCTTAAGGCGTACACAAGAGACCCAGTACTTC. It codes for CASSLRRTQETQYF.

The chain couples TRBV5-6 to TRBJ1-5; D gene ambiguous. CDR3 length: 12 residues. V gave up 0 bases and J gave up 9 bases, with 7 bases separating them. CDR1 is SGHDT and CDR2 is YYEEEE in the germline V gene. CDR3 protein: CASSLVTGPQHF. The CDR3, as DNA: TGTGCCAGCAGCTTGGTAACTGGGCCCCAGCATTTT. Supplemented by reference TRBV5-6 and TRBJ1-5, the full variable domain reads DAGVTQSPTHLIKTRGQQVTLRCSPKSGHDTVSWYQQALGQGPQFIFQYYEEEERQRGNFPDRFSGHQFPNYSSELNVNALLLGDSALYLCASSLVTGPQHFGDGTRLSIL.

In its sample, this clonotype is medium-sized. The rearrangement links TRBV20-1 to TRBJ2-5, with D hard to call. CDR3 size: 12 residues. Germline V gene sequence: CDR1 DFQATT, CDR2 SNEGSKA (reference sequence). V dropped 5 bases and J dropped 9 bases, with 16 bases sitting between them. The CDR3 region is CSASIGDRAQYF. The CDR3 region has the DNA TGCAGTGCTTCCATCGGTGATCGGGCCCAGTACTTC.

This clonotype was detected only a few times. V gene TRBV20-1 combines with J gene TRBJ2-1; 10 nucleotides line up with TRBD2. Losses at the gene ends were 4 bases for V and 5 bases for J; bases not matched to a gene: 8. The CDR3 loop spans 15 amino acids. CDR1 is DFQATT and CDR2 is SNEGSKA in the germline V gene (reference sequence). Written as DNA, the CDR3 is TGCAGTGCTACCCGCCAGACTAGCGGGCACAATGAGCAGTTCTTC. This translates into CSATRQTSGHNEQFF.

The J gene is TRBJ2-1, the V gene TRBV2; D is unresolved. The germline V and J ends were trimmed by 8 bases and 9 bases, with 23 bases remaining between them. CDR1 and CDR2 (germline): SNHLY, FYNNEI. This CDR3 contains 15 residues. CDR3 DNA: TGTGCCAGCTCCAAAAGGGCTGCCATGGGTGGTGAGCAGTTCTTC. As protein: CASSKRAAMGGEQFF.

The genes are TRBV28 and TRBJ1-5; maybe TRBD1 (5 bases). Trimming cost V 5 bases and J 6 bases, with 14 bases left between them. The CDR3 is 14 residues long. Germline V gene sequence: CDR1 MDHEN, CDR2 SYDVKM. The CDR3 bases are TGTGCCAGCAGTGGGCGACAGTGGGGTCAGCCCCAGCATTTT. Translating it yields CASSGRQWGQPQHF. Looking up the rest from reference TRBV28 and TRBJ1-5 gives the full variable domain: DVKVTQSSRYLVKRTGEKVFLECVQDMDHENMFWYRQDPGLGLRLIYFSYDVKMKEKGDIPEGYSVSREKKERFSLILESASTNQTSMYLCASSGRQWGQPQHFGDGTRLSIL.

This clonotype is judged medium-sized. V and J are TRBV5-6 and TRBJ1-4, with TRBD1 matching over 9 bases. In germline, CDR1 is SGHDT, CDR2 YYEEEE. Trimming removed 5 bases from V and 8 bases from J; junction bases left unmatched: 13. This CDR3 contains 16 residues. The CDR3 is CASSFRDRAFVEKLFF. The CDR3 DNA sequence: TGTGCCAGCAGTTTCCGGGACAGGGCGTTCGTGGAAAAACTGTTTTTT.

This clonotype has just one count. The rearrangement joins TRBV7-9 to TRBJ1-2, with no clear D. V was trimmed by 7 bases and J by 0 bases, leaving 12 bases between them. The V gene's germline CDR1 is SEHNR and CDR2 FQNEAQ (reference sequence). The CDR3 loop spans 14 amino acids. The CDR3 DNA reads TGTGCCAGCAAGGTGGACCGAGCTAACTATGGCTACACCTTC. As protein: CASKVDRANYGYTF.